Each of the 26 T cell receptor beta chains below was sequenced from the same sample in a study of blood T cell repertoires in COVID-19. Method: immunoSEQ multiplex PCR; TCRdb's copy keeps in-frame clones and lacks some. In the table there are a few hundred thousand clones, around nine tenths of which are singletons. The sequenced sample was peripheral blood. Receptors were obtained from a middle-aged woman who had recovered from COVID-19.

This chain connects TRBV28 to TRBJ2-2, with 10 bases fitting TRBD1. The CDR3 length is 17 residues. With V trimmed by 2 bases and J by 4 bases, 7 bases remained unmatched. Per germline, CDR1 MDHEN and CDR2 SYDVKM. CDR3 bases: TGTGCCAGCAGTTTAGGGGGGACAGGGGTGAGCACCGGGGAGCTGTTTTTT. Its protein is CASSLGGTGVSTGELFF.

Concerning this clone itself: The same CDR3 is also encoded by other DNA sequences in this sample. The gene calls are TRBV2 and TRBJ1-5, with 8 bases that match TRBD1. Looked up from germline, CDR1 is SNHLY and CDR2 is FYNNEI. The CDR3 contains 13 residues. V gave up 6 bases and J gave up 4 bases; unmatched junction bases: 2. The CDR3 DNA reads TGTGCCAGCAGAAGACAGGGGAATCAGCCCCAGCATTTT. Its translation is CASRRQGNQPQHF.

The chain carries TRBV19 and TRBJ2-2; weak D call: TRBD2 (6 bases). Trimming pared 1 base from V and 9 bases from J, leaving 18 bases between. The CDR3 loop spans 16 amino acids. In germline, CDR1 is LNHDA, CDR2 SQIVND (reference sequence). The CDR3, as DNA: TGTGCCAGTAGTATAGGGGGACTCCGAGGAGTGCGGGAGCTGTTTTTT. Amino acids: CASSIGGLRGVRELFF.

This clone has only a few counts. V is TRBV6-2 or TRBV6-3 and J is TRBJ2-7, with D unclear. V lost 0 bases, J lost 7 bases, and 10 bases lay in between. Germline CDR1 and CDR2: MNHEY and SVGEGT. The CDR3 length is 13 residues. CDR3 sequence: CASSYSSVREQYF. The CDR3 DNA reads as TGTGCCAGCAGTTACTCTAGTGTACGGGAGCAGTACTTC.

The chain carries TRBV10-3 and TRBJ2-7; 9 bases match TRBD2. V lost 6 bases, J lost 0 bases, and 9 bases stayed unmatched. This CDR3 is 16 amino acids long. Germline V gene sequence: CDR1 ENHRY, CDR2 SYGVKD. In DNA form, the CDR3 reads TGTGCCATCAGCACCACCTATAGCGGGAGCTCCTACGAGCAGTACTTC. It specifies CAISTTYSGSSYEQYF.

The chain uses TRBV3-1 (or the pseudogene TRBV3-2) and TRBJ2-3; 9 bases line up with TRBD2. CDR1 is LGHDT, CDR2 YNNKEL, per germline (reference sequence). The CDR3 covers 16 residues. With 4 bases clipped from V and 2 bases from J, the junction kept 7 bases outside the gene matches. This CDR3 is CASSPVAGGPTDTQYF. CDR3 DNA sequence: TGTGCCAGCAGCCCGGTGGCGGGAGGGCCCACAGATACGCAGTATTTT.

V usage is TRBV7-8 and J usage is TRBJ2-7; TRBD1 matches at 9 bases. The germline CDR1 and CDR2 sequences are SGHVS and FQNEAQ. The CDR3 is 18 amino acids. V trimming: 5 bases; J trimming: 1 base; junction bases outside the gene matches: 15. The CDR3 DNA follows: TGTGCCAGCAGCCCGTTCTTGCATTCGGGACAGGGTTCCTACGAGCAGTACTTC. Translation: CASSPFLHSGQGSYEQYF.

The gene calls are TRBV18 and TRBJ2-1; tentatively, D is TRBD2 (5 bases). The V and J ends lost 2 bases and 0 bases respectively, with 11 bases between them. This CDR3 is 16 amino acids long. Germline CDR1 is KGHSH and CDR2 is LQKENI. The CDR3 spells CASSPNPSGSYNEQFF. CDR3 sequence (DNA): TGTGCCAGCTCACCAAATCCCAGCGGCTCCTACAATGAGCAGTTCTTC.

CDR3 coding DNA: TGTGCCAGCAGACCACCGGGACTAGCGGGAGAAGCTCACTACGAGCAGTACTTC. Translating gives CASRPPGLAGEAHYEQYF. V is TRBV28 and J is TRBJ2-7; 14 bases are shared with TRBD2. This CDR3 spans 18 amino acids. After removal of 6 bases from V and 3 bases from J, the junction contained 13 bases not matched to a gene. Per the germline V gene, CDR1 is MDHEN and CDR2 is SYDVKM.

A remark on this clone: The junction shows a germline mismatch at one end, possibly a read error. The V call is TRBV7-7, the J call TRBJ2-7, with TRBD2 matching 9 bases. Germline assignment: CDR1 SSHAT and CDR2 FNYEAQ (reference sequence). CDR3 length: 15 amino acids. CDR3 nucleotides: TGTGCTAGCAGCCCTGGGGTAGCGGGAGAAAGCGAGCAGTACTTC. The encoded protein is CASSPGVAGESEQYF.

The CDR3 protein is CASSLAAADTQYF. The CDR3 DNA is TGTGCCAGCAGCTTAGCAGCGGCAGATACGCAGTATTTT. The chain links TRBV11-2 to TRBJ2-3; D might be TRBD2 (5 bases). Germline-derived CDR1 and CDR2 are SGHAT and FQNNGV. Between the trimmed V and J ends, which lost 1 base and 4 bases, there was a span of 6 bases. The CDR3 totals 13 residues.

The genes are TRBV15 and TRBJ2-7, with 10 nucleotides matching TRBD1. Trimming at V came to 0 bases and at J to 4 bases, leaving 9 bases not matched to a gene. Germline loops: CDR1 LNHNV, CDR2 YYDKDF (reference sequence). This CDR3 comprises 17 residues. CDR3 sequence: CATSRDLGTGARYEQYF. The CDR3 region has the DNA TGTGCCACCAGCAGAGATCTAGGGACAGGGGCGAGATACGAGCAGTACTTC. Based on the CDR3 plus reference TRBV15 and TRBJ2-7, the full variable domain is DAMVIQNPRYQVTQFGKPVTLSCSQTLNHNVMYWYQQKSSQAPKLLFHYYDKDFNNEADTPDNFQSRRPNTSFCFLDIRSPGLGDTAMYLCATSRDLGTGARYEQYFGPGTRLTVT.

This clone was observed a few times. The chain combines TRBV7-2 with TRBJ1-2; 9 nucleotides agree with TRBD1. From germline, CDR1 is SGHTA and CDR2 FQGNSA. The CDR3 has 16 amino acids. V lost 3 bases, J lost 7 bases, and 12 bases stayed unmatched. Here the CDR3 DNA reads TGTGCCAGCAGCTTGGGCTGGACAGGGGAGATTGGTGGCTACACCTTC. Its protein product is CASSLGWTGEIGGYTF.

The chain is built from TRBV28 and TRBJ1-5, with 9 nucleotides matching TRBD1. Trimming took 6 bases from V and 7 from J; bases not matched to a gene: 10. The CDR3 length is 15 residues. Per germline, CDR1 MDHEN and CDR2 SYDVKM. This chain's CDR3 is CASRVTGTGWQPQHF. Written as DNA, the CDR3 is TGTGCCAGCAGGGTCACTGGGACAGGGTGGCAGCCCCAGCATTTT.

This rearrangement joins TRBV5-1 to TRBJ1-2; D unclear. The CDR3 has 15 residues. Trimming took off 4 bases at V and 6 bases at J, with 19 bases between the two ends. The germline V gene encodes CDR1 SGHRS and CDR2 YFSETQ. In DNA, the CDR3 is TGCGCCAGCAGCCCCGCGTTGATGGTGGCGGATGGCTACACCTTC. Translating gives CASSPALMVADGYTF.

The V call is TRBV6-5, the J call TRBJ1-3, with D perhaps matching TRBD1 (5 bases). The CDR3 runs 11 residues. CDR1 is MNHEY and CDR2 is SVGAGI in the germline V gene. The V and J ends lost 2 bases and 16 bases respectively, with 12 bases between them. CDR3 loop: CASSYTGRPYF. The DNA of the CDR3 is TGTGCCAGCAGTTACACAGGTCGCCCTTATTTT.

The CDR3 reads CASRTGSTEAFF. Here the CDR3 DNA reads TGTGCCAGCAGAACAGGGTCCACTGAAGCTTTCTTT. V usage is TRBV12-3 or TRBV12-4 and J usage is TRBJ1-1; the D gene is possibly TRBD1 (6 bases). This CDR3 has 12 amino acids. Trimming took 6 bases from V and 4 from J, leaving 9 bases between them.

DNA for the CDR3: TGTGCCAGTAGTACAGGGGCTGGGGAGACCCAGTACTTC. Its protein product is CASSTGAGETQYF. The V gene is TRBV19, the J gene TRBJ2-5; possibly TRBD1 for D (6 bases). The germline V gene encodes CDR1 LNHDA and CDR2 SQIVND (reference sequence). V was clipped by 4 bases and J by 5 bases, with 11 bases between them. This CDR3 spans 13 amino acids.

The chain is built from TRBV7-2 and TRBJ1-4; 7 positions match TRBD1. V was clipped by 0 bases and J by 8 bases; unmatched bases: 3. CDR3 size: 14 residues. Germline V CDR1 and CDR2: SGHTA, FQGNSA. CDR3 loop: CASSLARTGEKLFF. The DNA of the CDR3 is TGTGCCAGCAGCTTAGCGCGGACAGGCGAAAAACTGTTTTTT.

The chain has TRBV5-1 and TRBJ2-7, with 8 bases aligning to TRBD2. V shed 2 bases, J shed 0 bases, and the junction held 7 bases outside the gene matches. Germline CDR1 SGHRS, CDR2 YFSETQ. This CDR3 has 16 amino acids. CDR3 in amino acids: CASSLGTSLFSYEQYF. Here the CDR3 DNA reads TGCGCCAGCAGCTTAGGGACTAGTTTGTTCTCCTACGAGCAGTACTTC.

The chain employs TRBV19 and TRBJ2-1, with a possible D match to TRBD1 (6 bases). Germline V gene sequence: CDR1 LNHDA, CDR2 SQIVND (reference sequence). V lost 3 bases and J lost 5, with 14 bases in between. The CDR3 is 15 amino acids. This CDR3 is CASSIPRGQDNEQFF. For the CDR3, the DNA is TGTGCCAGTAGTATTCCCAGGGGCCAGGACAATGAGCAGTTCTTC.

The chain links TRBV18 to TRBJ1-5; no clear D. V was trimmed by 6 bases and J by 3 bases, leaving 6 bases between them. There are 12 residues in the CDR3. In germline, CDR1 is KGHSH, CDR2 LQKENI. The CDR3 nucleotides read TGTGCCAGCTCCGGGGACAATCAGCCCCAGCATTTT. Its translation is CASSGDNQPQHF.

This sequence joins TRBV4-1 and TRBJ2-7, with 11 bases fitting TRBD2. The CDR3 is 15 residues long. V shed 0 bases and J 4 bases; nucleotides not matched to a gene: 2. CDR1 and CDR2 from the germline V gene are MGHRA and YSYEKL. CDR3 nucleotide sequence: TGCGCCAGCAGCCAAGAAACTAGCGGGAGATACGAGCAGTACTTC. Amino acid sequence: CASSQETSGRYEQYF.

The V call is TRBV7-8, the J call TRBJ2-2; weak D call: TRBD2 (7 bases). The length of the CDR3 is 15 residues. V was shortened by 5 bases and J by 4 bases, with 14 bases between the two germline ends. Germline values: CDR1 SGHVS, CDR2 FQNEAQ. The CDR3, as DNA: TGTGCCAGCAGCGATCAGGGGAGGGGCACCGGGGAGCTGTTTTTT. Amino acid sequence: CASSDQGRGTGELFF.

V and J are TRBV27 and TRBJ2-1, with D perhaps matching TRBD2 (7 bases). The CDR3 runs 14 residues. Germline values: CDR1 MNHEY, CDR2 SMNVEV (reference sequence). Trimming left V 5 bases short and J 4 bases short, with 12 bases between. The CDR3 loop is CASSLRGAYNEQFF. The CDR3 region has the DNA TGTGCCAGCAGTCTCCGGGGGGCGTACAATGAGCAGTTCTTC.

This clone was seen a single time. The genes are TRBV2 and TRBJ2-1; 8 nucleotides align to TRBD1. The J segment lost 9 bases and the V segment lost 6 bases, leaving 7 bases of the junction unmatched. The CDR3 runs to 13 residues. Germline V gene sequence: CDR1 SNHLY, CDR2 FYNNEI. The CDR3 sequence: CASRLSGGAEQFF. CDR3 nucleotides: TGTGCCAGCAGGCTTTCAGGGGGCGCTGAGCAGTTCTTC. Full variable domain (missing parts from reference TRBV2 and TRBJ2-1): EPEVTQTPSHQVTQMGQEVILRCVPISNHLYFYWYRQILGQKVEFLVSFYNNEISEKSEIFDDQFSVERPDGSNFTLKIRSTKLEDSAMYFCASRLSGGAEQFFGPGTRLTVL.